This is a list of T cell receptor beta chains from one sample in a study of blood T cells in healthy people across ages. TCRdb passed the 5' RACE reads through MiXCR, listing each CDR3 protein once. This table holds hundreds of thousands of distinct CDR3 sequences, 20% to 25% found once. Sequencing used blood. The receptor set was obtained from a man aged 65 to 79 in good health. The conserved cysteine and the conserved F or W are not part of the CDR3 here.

cdr3_aa: SVDLVQGANYGYT; v_call: TRBV29-1; cdr3_length: 13; j_call: TRBJ1-2
cdr3_aa: SEKQGSETQY; v_call: TRBV29-1; cdr3_length: 10; j_call: TRBJ2-5
cdr3_aa: ASSLVRTSGRANEQF; v_call: TRBV7-2; cdr3_length: 15; j_call: TRBJ2-1
cdr3_aa: ASSQASGESPSEQY; v_call: TRBV4-1; cdr3_length: 14; j_call: TRBJ2-7
cdr3_aa: ASSQAPAGISYEQY; v_call: TRBV3-1; cdr3_length: 14; j_call: TRBJ2-7
cdr3_aa: ASQPSGANVLT; v_call: TRBV6-2/TRBV6-3; cdr3_length: 11; j_call: TRBJ2-6
cdr3_aa: ATRNYEQY; v_call: TRBV6-6; cdr3_length: 8; j_call: TRBJ2-7
cdr3_aa: ASSRMAKETQY; v_call: TRBV14; cdr3_length: 11; j_call: TRBJ2-5
cdr3_aa: ASSHGTGLEKLF; v_call: TRBV3-1; cdr3_length: 12; j_call: TRBJ1-4
cdr3_aa: SVGGREQF; v_call: TRBV29-1; cdr3_length: 8; j_call: TRBJ2-1
cdr3_aa: ASSLSSGNSPGELF; v_call: TRBV27; cdr3_length: 14; j_call: TRBJ2-2
cdr3_aa: ASSFASGSYEQY; v_call: TRBV7-2; cdr3_length: 12; j_call: TRBJ2-7
cdr3_aa: ASSLAAETYEQY; v_call: TRBV5-6; cdr3_length: 12; j_call: TRBJ2-7
cdr3_aa: ATSRDPTYEQY; v_call: TRBV15; cdr3_length: 11; j_call: TRBJ2-7
cdr3_aa: ASSTTGNYEQY; v_call: TRBV6-1; cdr3_length: 11; j_call: TRBJ2-7
cdr3_aa: SASNRHTEAF; v_call: TRBV20-1; cdr3_length: 10; j_call: TRBJ1-1
cdr3_aa: ASSQGDLIADTQY; v_call: TRBV7-9; cdr3_length: 13; j_call: TRBJ2-3
cdr3_aa: ASSQTNSASDMQY; v_call: TRBV4-2; cdr3_length: 13; j_call: TRBJ2-3